This T cell receptor beta chain is from a study of T cell responses to AZD1222 COVID-19 vaccine. The repertoire was sequenced with immunoSEQ multiplex PCR; TCRdb's copy has only in-frame clones and lacks some. The table shows more than 95,000 clones, with 75% to 85% occurring only once. V dropped 7 bases and J dropped 11 bases, with 15 bases sitting between them. The V gene's germline CDR1 is SGHTA and CDR2 FQGNSA. The CDR3 sequence is 13 residues long. This sequence joins TRBV7-2 and TRBJ1-6, with D unresolved. Source: peripheral blood, taken 28 days after the second AZD1222 dose. This TCR was recovered from an adult who received the AZD1222 COVID-19 vaccine. CDR3 bases: TGTGCCAGCAACCCGACCGGATCCCCACCCCTCCACTTT. Amino acid sequence: CASNPTGSPPLHF.